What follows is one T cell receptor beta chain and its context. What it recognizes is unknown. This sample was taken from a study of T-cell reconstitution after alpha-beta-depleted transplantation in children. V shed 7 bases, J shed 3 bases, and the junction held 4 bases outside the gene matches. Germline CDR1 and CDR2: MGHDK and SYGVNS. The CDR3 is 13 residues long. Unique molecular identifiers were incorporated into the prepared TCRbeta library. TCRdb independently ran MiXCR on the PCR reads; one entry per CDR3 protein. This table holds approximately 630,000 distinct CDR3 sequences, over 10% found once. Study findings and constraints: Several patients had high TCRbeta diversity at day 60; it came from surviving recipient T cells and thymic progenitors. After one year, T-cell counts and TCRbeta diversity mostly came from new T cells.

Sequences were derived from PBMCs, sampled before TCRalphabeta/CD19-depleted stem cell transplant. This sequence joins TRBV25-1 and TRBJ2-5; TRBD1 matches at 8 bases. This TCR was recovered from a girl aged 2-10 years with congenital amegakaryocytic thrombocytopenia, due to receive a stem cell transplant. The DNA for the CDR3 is TGTGCCAGCACCCAGGGGGCGAAAGAGACCCAGTACTTC. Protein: CASTQGAKETQYF.